This TCR beta chain was found in a study of immune evolution from preneoplasia to lung adenocarcinoma. Whole-study findings and limits: Normal lung had highest clonality; later lesions appeared denser, more diverse.

Sequencing was performed with immunoSEQ multiplex PCR; in TCRdb, only in-frame clones are kept and a portion is missing. The sample has about 3,100 clones, 45% to 55% seen once. Patient tissue came from resections in Japan or China, 2014–2017. The CDR3 extends over 15 amino acids. Germline CDR1 GTSNPN, CDR2 SVGIG (reference sequence). With 2 bases removed from V and 6 bases from J, the gap between germline ends came to 17 bases. With respect to this clone: Its antigen is unknown.

The sequenced material came from FFPE normal lung tissue adjacent to the tumor. V and J are TRBV30 and TRBJ2-4, with D possibly TRBD1 on 6 matching bases. This sequence originates from a person between 50 and 60 years old with lung adenocarcinoma. CDR3 sequence: CAWSPGLTGGNIQYF. The CDR3, as DNA: TGTGCCTGGAGTCCGGGATTGACAGGAGGAAACATTCAGTACTTC.